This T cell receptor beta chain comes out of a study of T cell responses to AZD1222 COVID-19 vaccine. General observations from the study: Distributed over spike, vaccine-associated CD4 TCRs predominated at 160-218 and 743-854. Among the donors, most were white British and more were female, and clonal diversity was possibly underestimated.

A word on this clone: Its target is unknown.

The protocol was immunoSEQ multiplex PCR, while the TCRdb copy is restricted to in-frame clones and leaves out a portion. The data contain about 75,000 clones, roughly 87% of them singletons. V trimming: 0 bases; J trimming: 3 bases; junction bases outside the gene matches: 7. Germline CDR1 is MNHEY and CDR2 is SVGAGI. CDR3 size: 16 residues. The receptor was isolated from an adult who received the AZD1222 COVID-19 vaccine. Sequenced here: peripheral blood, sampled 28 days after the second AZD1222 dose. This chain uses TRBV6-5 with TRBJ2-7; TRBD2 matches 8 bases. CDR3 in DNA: TGTGCCAGCAGTTACTCCTTAGCGGGGAGCTTCTACGAGCAGTACTTC. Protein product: CASSYSLAGSFYEQYF.